Shown below are 27 T cell receptor beta chains from a single sample sequenced in a study of blood T cell repertoires in COVID-19. Here immunoSEQ multiplex PCR was the method, and the copy in TCRdb shows in-frame clones only, minus some. This sample has some 200,000 clones, with roughly 82% found just once. Sequences were obtained from PBMCs or T cells enriched from blood (not recorded which). The origin of the receptors is a woman aged 60-70 years with acute COVID-19.

This chain joins TRBV5-4 and TRBJ1-1; 8 positions agree with TRBD1. Germline values: CDR1 SGHNT, CDR2 YYREEE (reference sequence). The CDR3 spans 16 residues. The V and J ends lost 4 bases and 0 bases, in that order; junction bases with no gene match: 8. CDR3 protein: CASSHGQGEVNTEAFF. The DNA for the CDR3 is TGTGCCAGCAGCCACGGACAGGGTGAGGTGAACACTGAAGCTTTCTTT.

This clone showed up just once. The chain is built from TRBV12-5 and TRBJ1-1, with 7 bases fitting TRBD1. CDR1 and CDR2 (germline): LGHNT, FRNRAP. The CDR3 length is 13 residues. V was pared by 6 bases and J by 4 bases, with 5 bases of the junction left unmatched. CDR3 sequence (DNA): TGTGCTAGTGGGCTGGCAGGGGGCACTGAAGCTTTCTTT. Translation gives CASGLAGGTEAFF.

This chain uses TRBV6-5 with TRBJ1-6; D not certain. The germline V gene has CDR1 MNHEY and CDR2 SVGAGI. Trimming pared 1 base from V and 5 bases from J, leaving 12 bases between. The CDR3 runs 16 residues. As DNA, the CDR3 is TGTGCCAGCAGTTACTGGGCGGGCTATGATAATTCACCCCTCCACTTT. Translated: CASSYWAGYDNSPLHF.

This clone was seen once. The chain combines TRBV29-1 with TRBJ2-1; 9 bases agree with TRBD2. After removal of 6 bases from V and 3 bases from J, the junction contained 6 bases not matched to a gene. The germline V gene has CDR1 SQVTM and CDR2 ANQGSEA. The CDR3 length is 14 residues. In DNA form, the CDR3 reads TGCAGCGTCAGGAGCGGGGGGATCTACAATGAGCAGTTCTTC. It is translated as CSVRSGGIYNEQFF.

This clone was seen a handful of times. J is TRBJ2-1 and V is TRBV5-4; perhaps TRBD1 as D (6 bases). Germline-derived CDR1 and CDR2 are SGHNT and YYREEE (reference sequence). The V end was cut by 0 bases, the J end by 3 bases, with 10 bases between. This CDR3 spans 15 amino acids. This chain's CDR3 is CASSLVTGVYNEQFF. The CDR3 bases are TGTGCCAGCAGCTTGGTGACAGGAGTCTACAATGAGCAGTTCTTC.

DNA of the CDR3: TGTGCCAGCAGCCAAGATTACGGGACAGGGTGGGCTTTCTTT. Translating gives CASSQDYGTGWAFF. The chain uses TRBV3-1 (or the pseudogene TRBV3-2) and TRBJ1-1, with 9 bases identical to TRBD1. V trimming: 0 bases; J trimming: 11 bases; junction bases outside the gene matches: 7. The CDR3 length is 14 residues. CDR1 is LGHDT, CDR2 YNNKEL, per germline (reference sequence).

In this sample, this clone turned up once. CDR3 coding DNA: TGTGCCAGCAGGCAAGAGAGAGGACAGGGAGAGAATCAGCCCCAGCATTTT. This sequence encodes CASRQERGQGENQPQHF. The gene calls are TRBV11-2 and TRBJ1-5; 8 bases agree with TRBD1. With V trimmed by 6 bases and J by 4 bases, 14 bases remained unmatched. CDR1 is SGHAT and CDR2 is FQNNGV in the germline V gene. The CDR3 is made up of 17 amino acids.

The chain uses TRBV7-9 and TRBJ1-6, with D possibly being TRBD1 (6 bases). The CDR3 consists of 13 residues. Trimming removed 5 bases at V and 10 bases at J, with 12 bases between. Per germline, CDR1 SEHNR and CDR2 FQNEAQ (reference sequence). The CDR3 DNA reads as TGTGCCAGCAGCACAACAGGGAAGTCACCCCTCCACTTT. Its translation is CASSTTGKSPLHF.

The genes are TRBV5-4 and TRBJ2-2, with TRBD1 matching over 9 bases. The V gene's germline CDR1 is SGHNT and CDR2 YYREEE (reference sequence). The CDR3 contains 16 residues. V shed 1 base, J shed 8 bases, and the junction held 9 bases outside the gene matches. The CDR3 DNA reads TGTGCCAGCAGCTTGCCGGGACAGGGTGGGGTAGGGGAGCTGTTTTTT. It encodes CASSLPGQGGVGELFF.

The chain employs TRBV30 and TRBJ1-4; a weak D match, TRBD1 (5 bases). The V end lost 2 bases, the J end lost 4 bases, and 5 bases lay between the germline ends. There are 12 residues in the CDR3. The V gene's germline CDR1 is GTSNPN and CDR2 SVGIG (reference sequence). CDR3 bases: TGTGCCTGGAGTCAGGGTAATGAAAAACTGTTTTTT. As protein: CAWSQGNEKLFF.

V and J are TRBV28 and TRBJ1-5, with a weak D call TRBD1 (5 bases). The CDR3 has 16 residues. V was cut by 7 bases and J by 3 bases, with 19 bases left in between. Germline V gene sequence: CDR1 MDHEN, CDR2 SYDVKM. The CDR3 reads CASTPRGGGVNQPQHF. CDR3 bases: TGTGCCAGCACCCCACGGGGGGGTGGGGTCAATCAGCCCCAGCATTTT.

The chain combines TRBV5-6 with TRBJ2-3; D not certain. Germline lookup yields CDR1 SGHDT and CDR2 YYEEEE. V lost 2 bases and J 3 bases, leaving 10 bases between the germline ends. The CDR3 is made up of 14 amino acids. In DNA form, the CDR3 reads TGTGCCAGCAGCTTCGGCAGGCCGACAGATACGCAGTATTTT. This sequence encodes CASSFGRPTDTQYF.

This clone was recorded once. This chain connects TRBV19 to TRBJ2-1; TRBD1 aligns across 11 bases. Germline trimming cut 8 bases from V and 5 bases from J; bases unmatched to any gene: 5. The CDR3 is 14 amino acids. Germline V lookup: CDR1 LNHDA, CDR2 SQIVND (reference sequence). CDR3 region: CASRDRGSDNEQFF. As DNA, the CDR3 is TGTGCCAGTCGGGACAGGGGGTCGGACAATGAGCAGTTCTTC.

This chain joins TRBV12-5 and TRBJ2-1; maybe TRBD1 (5 bases). Trimming took 1 base from V and 4 from J, leaving 8 bases between them. The CDR3 length is 14 residues. Germline-derived CDR1 and CDR2 are LGHNT and FRNRAP. The CDR3 spells CASGLGQSYNEQFF. CDR3 DNA sequence: TGTGCTAGTGGTTTGGGACAGTCATACAATGAGCAGTTCTTC.

This clone was recorded a few times. V gene TRBV5-1 combines with J gene TRBJ2-1; 8 nucleotides line up with TRBD2. With 5 bases clipped from V and 6 bases from J, the junction kept 7 bases outside the gene matches. Germline values: CDR1 SGHRS, CDR2 YFSETQ. The CDR3 runs 14 residues. The CDR3 DNA is TGCGCCAGCAGTGGACTAGCTAGACTCAATGAGCAGTTCTTC. It translates to CASSGLARLNEQFF. Together with reference TRBV5-1 and TRBJ2-1, the CDR3 gives the full variable domain: KAGVTQTPRYLIKTRGQQVTLSCSPISGHRSVSWYQQTPGQGLQFLFEYFSETQRNKGNFPGRFSGRQFSNSRSEMNVSTLELGDSALYLCASSGLARLNEQFFGPGTRLTVL.

The chain is built from TRBV5-4 and TRBJ2-2; D perhaps matches TRBD2 (5 bases). Trimming shortened V by 1 base and J by 2 bases, and 15 bases separated the two germline ends. The CDR3 consists of 17 residues. Looked up from germline, CDR1 is SGHNT and CDR2 is YYREEE (reference sequence). The CDR3 DNA reads TGTGCCAGCAGCTTGTACGTAGCGACTGATAACACCGGGGAGCTGTTTTTT. This encodes CASSLYVATDNTGELFF.

The genes are TRBV7-2 and TRBJ1-3; possibly TRBD1 for D (6 bases). Germline V gene sequence: CDR1 SGHTA, CDR2 FQGNSA. This CDR3 has 16 amino acids. Trimming removed 5 bases from V and 0 bases from J, with 14 bases in between. This CDR3 is CASSPQGLSSGNTIYF. The DNA of the CDR3 is TGTGCCAGCAGCCCCCAGGGGCTCAGCTCTGGAAACACCATATATTTT.

This chain links TRBV3-1 (or the pseudogene TRBV3-2) with TRBJ1-4, with unresolved D. Germline CDR1 and CDR2: LGHDT and YNNKEL (reference sequence). V lost 4 bases and J lost 8, with 11 bases in between. This CDR3 is 13 amino acids long. This CDR3 is CASSLGAGEKLFF. The CDR3, as DNA: TGTGCCAGCAGCCTTGGCGCGGGGGAAAAACTGTTTTTT.

This clone appeared a single time. V is TRBV9 and J is TRBJ2-5; 8 bases align to TRBD2. The CDR3 has 15 amino acids. With 2 bases clipped from V and 1 base from J, the junction kept 4 bases outside the gene matches. Germline V gene lookup returns CDR1 SGDLS and CDR2 YYNGEE. CDR3 residues: CASSVRSGIQETQYF. CDR3 sequence (DNA): TGTGCCAGCAGCGTCCGTAGCGGGATCCAAGAGACCCAGTACTTC. Filled out from reference TRBV9 and TRBJ2-5, the complete variable domain reads DSGVTQTPKHLITATGQRVTLRCSPRSGDLSVYWYQQSLDQGLQFLIQYYNGEERAKGNILERFSAQQFPDLHSELNLSSLELGDSALYFCASSVRSGIQETQYFGPGTRLLVL.

The V and J genes are TRBV27 and TRBJ2-5, with TRBD2 matching over 8 bases. Looked up from germline, CDR1 is MNHEY and CDR2 is SMNVEV (reference sequence). The CDR3 has 15 residues. V lost 5 bases and J lost 1; bases outside the gene matches: 6. In nucleotides, the CDR3 is TGTGCCAGCAGTCGGAGGCGGGGGGCCCAAGAGACCCAGTACTTC. Translation gives CASSRRRGAQETQYF.

The chain links TRBV4-1 to TRBJ1-2; D may be TRBD1 (6 bases). Trimming removed 3 bases from V and 3 bases from J, with 11 bases in between. The CDR3 runs 14 residues. The V gene's germline CDR1 is MGHRA and CDR2 YSYEKL. The CDR3 sequence: CASSHLQGYYGYTF. CDR3 coding DNA: TGCGCCAGCAGCCATCTACAGGGATACTATGGCTACACCTTC.

The chain combines TRBV7-2 with TRBJ2-3; 7 bases fit TRBD1. This CDR3 spans 16 amino acids. With 0 bases clipped from V and 6 bases from J, the junction kept 9 bases outside the gene matches. Germline lookup yields CDR1 SGHTA and CDR2 FQGNSA. The CDR3 is CASSLAPGPGQDTQYF. CDR3 coding DNA: TGTGCCAGCAGCTTAGCTCCCGGCCCGGGACAGGATACGCAGTATTTT.

The genes are TRBV4-3 and TRBJ1-2, with no clear D. The CDR3 loop spans 15 amino acids. Germline assignment: CDR1 LGHNA and CDR2 YSLEER. V was clipped by 1 base and J by 0 bases, with 9 bases between them. The CDR3 DNA follows: TGCGCCAGCAGCCAAGTCCTCGGGGCTAACTATGGCTACACCTTC. It is translated as CASSQVLGANYGYTF.

About this clone: The same CDR3 can be traced to other DNA sequences in this sample. This chain joins TRBV7-9 and TRBJ1-2; D is perhaps TRBD1 (6 bases). CDR1 is SEHNR, CDR2 FQNEAQ, per germline (reference sequence). Between the trimmed V and J ends, which lost 5 bases and 0 bases, there was a span of 13 bases. CDR3 size: 15 residues. This CDR3 reads CASSRTALTNYGYTF. The CDR3 DNA reads as TGTGCCAGCAGCAGGACAGCCCTTACTAACTATGGCTACACCTTC. Complete variable domain (other parts from reference TRBV7-9 and TRBJ1-2): DTGVSQNPRHKITKRGQNVTFRCDPISEHNRLYWYRQTLGQGPEFLTYFQNEAQLEKSRLLSDRFSAERPKGSFSTLEIQRTEQGDSAMYLCASSRTALTNYGYTFGSGTRLTVV.

This clone came up a few times. This CDR3 is also generated by other DNA sequences in the sample. In DNA form, the CDR3 reads TGTGCCAGTAGTACAGGGGGCGGCAATCAGCCCCAGCATTTT. As protein: CASSTGGGNQPQHF. The chain is built from TRBV19 and TRBJ1-5, with 8 positions matching TRBD1. The J segment lost 2 bases and the V segment lost 4 bases, leaving 1 base of the junction unmatched. Germline V CDR1 and CDR2: LNHDA, SQIVND (reference sequence). The CDR3 totals 14 residues.

The gene calls are TRBV7-9 and TRBJ2-5; D remains ambiguous. Germline CDR1 and CDR2: SEHNR and FQNEAQ (reference sequence). V lost 5 bases and J 3 bases, leaving 10 bases between the germline ends. This CDR3 region has 13 residues. The CDR3 nucleotides are TGTGCCAGCAGCCCCCCCCCTAAAGAGACCCAGTACTTC. Protein: CASSPPPKETQYF.

The chain recombines TRBV10-3 with TRBJ1-2; D unresolved. The germline V gene has CDR1 ENHRY and CDR2 SYGVKD. Trimming shortened V by 8 bases and J by 3 bases, and 16 bases separated the two germline ends. The CDR3 runs 14 residues. As DNA, the CDR3 is TGTGCCATCCCCATAGCGGGTCGGGACTATGGCTACACCTTC. It specifies CAIPIAGRDYGYTF.